A single T cell receptor beta chain is shown here with its context. Its target antigen remains unknown. Since a much larger clone is just one base distant, this may be a read error. These data originate in a study of shared clonotypes between healthy human individuals (dated by TCRdb to about 2020). Regarding the complete study: Three men and a couple of women, aged 18 to 49 years, made up the cohort. To estimate repertoire size and how much clonotype sharing occurs between individuals, the study deeply sequenced the blood TCR repertoires of roughly 5 healthy adults. Different laboratories and diverse techniques were used to prepare libraries and sequence TCR repertoires, to increase sequencing depth and limit assay-specific biases. Between about 0.94 and 8.9 billion PBMCs per donor were obtained by leukapheresis.

The paper's findings and limits, for the study overall: The genetic and exposure-history diversity represented was limited by the small number of donors. Pairwise subsampling indicated that sequencing depth was expected to affect the degree of clonotype sharing among donors. Only blood was sampled, and tissue TCR repertoires likely differ from those in blood.

TCR CDR3 regions were amplified from genomic DNA by multiplex PCR using the deep immunoSEQ assay. For each cell subset, the extracted genomic DNA was distributed evenly across all wells of several immunoSEQ 96-well plates, and each plate served as one replicate. For unsorted PBMC, 300 ng of genomic DNA, equivalent to tens of thousands of T cell genomes, went into each replicate PCR. Ten immunoSEQ deep assay plates were used to sequence the unsorted PBMC genomic DNA. Purified libraries were quantified with a Qubit 3.0 fluorometer, sized on a Bioanalyzer 2100, and re-quantified with the KAPA Library Quantification kit. Every immunoSEQ 96-well plate was sequenced on a dedicated single-read 150-cycle Illumina NextSeq 550 flow cell. As for the authors' bioinformatics: The immunoSEQ output contained only junctional sequences without quality scores, so filtering could not match that applied to full-length reads. Sequences were annotated with PyIR, a Python wrapper for IgBLAST v1.9, and V/J genes and CDR3 were assigned using IMGT germline references. Reads were filtered out if the reads had weak V/J assignments (E-value above 1e-6), no CDR3, stop codons, out-of-frame junctions, or ambiguous translated residues. V3J clonotypes were defined as sequences sharing the same inferred V gene, J gene, and CDR3 amino acid sequence. Percentage overlap between repertoires was calculated by dividing the number of shared unique clonotypes by the size of the smaller repertoire. Repertoire richness was assessed with RTK rarefaction, the Chao1 estimator, and Recon v2.1 estimates of unobserved clonotypes. Sourced from immuneACCESS, this table was stored by TCRdb with only in-frame sequences that have V and J called. A share of the clones is absent; for the studies checked, an unresolved V gene accounts for under half, and the remainder has no known explanation. V, J and clone size were drawn from that table, and D and trimming were deduced from the DNA. A total of fewer than 600,000 clones appear in this sample, more than 75% of them only once. The top ten constitute around 14% of the sample.

The CDR3 runs 15 amino acids, cysteine and phenylalanine included. Only the CDR3 portion is preserved as DNA: 45 bases, with reading frame beginning at the first base. Sequences MDHEN (CDR1) and SYDVKM (CDR2) are obtained from the germline V gene. The donors were healthy, HIV-negative adults with no recently reported acute infections or vaccinations. Only Caucasian adults living in Nashville, Tennessee, USA were represented among the donors. In the unsorted samples, some 94 million PBMCs were counted, and genomic DNA was extracted using the QIAamp DNA Blood Mini kit. Blood was collected by leukapheresis, and PBMCs were isolated by Ficoll-Histopaque density gradient centrifugation and then cryopreserved in liquid nitrogen vapor phase.

Sequenced material: PBMCs. This receptor was taken from a woman aged 40-49 years in good health. Some clones in this sample may be carry-over from other donors' samples. The chain couples TRBV28 to TRBJ1-6; TRBD1 matches 8 bases in the middle. The CDR3 sequence is CASSFWTGRIPALNF. The DNA reads TGTGCCAGCAGTTTCTGGACAGGGAGAATTCCGGCCCTCAACTTT.